The 14 T cell receptor beta chains listed next were all sequenced from one sample in a study of Ad26.COV2.S vaccination and SARS-CoV-2 variants. Indicated treatment: roughly 18 received Ad26.COV2.S at low or high dose, single or two shots; a few received placebo; per-sample allocation not given. Samples analyzed were those drawn on day 63 after the first vaccine or placebo injection. The repertoire was sequenced with immunoSEQ multiplex PCR; TCRdb's copy has only in-frame clones and lacks some. This repertoire shows some 500,000 clones, 89% found once; its top ten account for about 2.4%. The specimen comprised peripheral blood, sampled in a trial of Ad26.COV2.S vaccine versus placebo. The receptors here all came from a person between 18 and 60 years old who received the Ad26.COV2.S COVID-19 vaccine or a placebo.

The J gene is TRBJ1-1, the V gene TRBV29-1, with D hard to call. CDR1 is SQVTM and CDR2 is ANQGSEA in the germline V gene. Deletions cut 5 bases from V and 6 bases from J, with 10 bases between. The CDR3 has 11 amino acids. CDR3 DNA sequence: TGCAGCGTTCTCGTTCCGTCTGAAGCTTTCTTT. Its protein product is CSVLVPSEAFF.

The chain joins TRBV1 to TRBJ1-1. TRBV1 is flagged as a pseudogene. The CDR3 loop spans 13 amino acids. This CDR3 reads CTSSPWTGTEAFF. The CDR3 DNA reads as TGCACCAGCAGCCCCTGGACGGGCACTGAAGCTTTCTTT.

The genes are TRBV6-5 and TRBJ1-5, with D tentatively TRBD1 (5 bases). Germline CDR1 and CDR2: MNHEY and SVGAGI. The length of the CDR3 is 15 residues. Trimming stripped 0 bases from V and 6 bases from J, with 12 bases between. The CDR3 nucleotides read TGTGCCAGCAGTTACTCGGGGGGGAATGGTCAGCCCCAGCATTTT. Amino acid sequence: CASSYSGGNGQPQHF.

The chain uses TRBV14 and TRBJ2-1, with 8 nucleotides matching TRBD2. Trimming at V came to 1 base and at J to 4 bases, leaving 3 bases not matched to a gene. The length of the CDR3 is 15 residues. CDR1 is SGHDN, CDR2 FVKESK, per germline. The CDR3 reads CASSQGGGTYNEQFF. CDR3 DNA sequence: TGTGCCAGCAGCCAAGGCGGGGGGACTTACAATGAGCAGTTCTTC.

CDR3 DNA sequence: TGTGCCAGCAGCCAGGACACCTACAATGAGCAGTTCTTC. The encoded protein is CASSQDTYNEQFF. The chain carries TRBV7-3 and TRBJ2-1; TRBD1 is a possible D gene (5 bases). Germline V CDR1 and CDR2: SGHTA, FQGTGA. Between the trimmed V and J ends, which lost 5 bases and 2 bases, there was a span of 7 bases. This CDR3 is built from 13 residues.

The rearrangement links TRBV24-1 to TRBJ2-2, with TRBD1 as a possible D gene (5 bases). Germline-derived CDR1 and CDR2 are KGHDR and SFDVKD. CDR3 length equals 13 residues. Trimming removed 9 bases from V and 0 bases from J, with 7 bases in between. The CDR3 here is CATEDTNTGELFF. The CDR3 DNA is TGTGCCACCGAGGACACGAACACCGGGGAGCTGTTTTTT.

The CDR3 protein is CASSPVGGADNEQFF. CDR3 nucleotide sequence: TGTGCCAGCAGCCCCGTTGGCGGGGCGGACAATGAGCAGTTCTTC. The chain links TRBV7-6 to TRBJ2-1; maybe TRBD2 (6 bases). CDR1 SGHVS and CDR2 FNYEAQ come from the germline V gene. V was shortened by 5 bases and J by 5 bases, with 16 bases between the two germline ends. The CDR3 is made up of 15 amino acids.

The CDR3 sequence: CASSPLAGYSYEQYF. Here the CDR3 DNA reads TGCGCCAGCAGCCCCCTAGCGGGTTACTCCTACGAGCAGTACTTC. The rearrangement joins TRBV4-3 to TRBJ2-7, with 8 bases identical to TRBD2. Germline V gives CDR1 LGHNA, CDR2 YSLEER. CDR3 length: 15 amino acids. J lost 0 bases, V lost 4 bases, and 5 bases had no gene match.

The rearrangement uses TRBV19 and TRBJ1-3, with TRBD1 as a possible D gene (6 bases). The CDR3 contains 16 residues. The ends were cut back, 7 bases at V and 0 bases at J, with 16 bases in the middle. In germline, CDR1 is LNHDA, CDR2 SQIVND (reference sequence). Here the CDR3 DNA reads TGTGCCAGTACCCTAGGGGGACTCAGCTCTGGAAACACCATATATTTT. Translation: CASTLGGLSSGNTIYF.

The chain joins TRBV29-1 to TRBJ2-1; TRBD2 aligns across 8 bases. The germline gives CDR1 SQVTM, CDR2 ANQGSEA. The J segment lost 6 bases and the V segment lost 4 bases, leaving 8 bases of the junction unmatched. CDR3 length equals 14 residues. The CDR3, as DNA: TGCAGCGTTGGTACTAGCGGTTTACCCAATGAGCAGTTCTTC. This translates into CSVGTSGLPNEQFF.

The chain couples TRBV19 to TRBJ1-2, with no clear D. V dropped 9 bases and J dropped 5 bases, with 22 bases sitting between them. The germline gives CDR1 LNHDA, CDR2 SQIVND (reference sequence). This CDR3 has 15 residues. The CDR3 spells CASYRTSSGSYGYTF. The DNA for the CDR3 is TGTGCCAGCTACCGTACTTCCTCGGGGAGTTATGGCTACACCTTC.

In its sample, this clone was seen once. V and J are TRBV20-1 and TRBJ1-2; perhaps TRBD1 as D (6 bases). Germline CDR1 is DFQATT and CDR2 is SNEGSKA (reference sequence). The V gene lost 3 bases and the J gene lost 5 bases, with 10 bases spanning the gap. The CDR3 extends over 12 amino acids. The CDR3 sequence: CSASEGGYGYTF. CDR3 DNA: TGCAGTGCTAGTGAGGGGGGGTATGGCTACACCTTC.

CDR3 DNA sequence: TGTGCCATCAGTGGTCTCAGCCTGGGTACTGAAGCTTTCTTT. It yields the protein CAISGLSLGTEAFF. This chain links TRBV10-3 with TRBJ1-1; D gene uncertain. Per the germline V gene, CDR1 is ENHRY and CDR2 is SYGVKD. V shed 4 bases and J shed 5 bases, with 14 bases lying between them. This CDR3 is built from 14 residues.

The chain carries TRBV25-1 and TRBJ2-3, with D unclear. Germline CDR1 is MGHDK and CDR2 is SYGVNS. The CDR3 extends over 12 amino acids. Trimming left V 11 bases short and J 4 bases short, with 13 bases between. CDR3 DNA: TGTGCCGCCGGCGAAGGAGCAGATACGCAGTATTTT. Encoded protein: CAAGEGADTQYF. Variable domain in full (rest from reference TRBV25-1 and TRBJ2-3): EADIYQTPRYLVIGTGKKITLECSQTMGHDKMYWYQQDPGMELHLIHYSYGVNSTEKGDLSSESTVSRIRTEHFPLTLESARPSHTSQYLCAAGEGADTQYFGPGTRLTVL.